This TCR beta chain was observed in a study of Graves' ophthalmopathy and Graves' hyperthyroidism. Study-wide points: A classifier, a 13-signature model, separated ophthalmopathy from stable hyperthyroidism with approximately 87% sensitivity and about 81% specificity.

This CDR3 comprises 11 residues. Germline V gene sequence: CDR1 MNHNS, CDR2 SASEGT. CDR3 regions of TCR beta were amplified from RNA transcripts. RT-PCR with HTBI primers came first, then second-round multiplex PCR. MiXCR, applied by TCRdb to the multiplex PCR reads, yields one record per CDR3 protein. The table records 300,000 or so distinct CDR3 sequences, roughly a sixth of them present only once. This clonotype turned up a few times. Its antigen is undetermined. A read error may explain this, as a much larger clone is one base away. The rearrangement uses TRBV6-1 and TRBJ1-1; the D is unclear. The clonotype comes from an adult man with Graves' ophthalmopathy. The sequencing input was peripheral blood. The CDR3 DNA reads TGTGCCATCAGTGAAGCGCTCGAAGCTTTCTTT. Protein: CAISEALEAFF.